These T cell receptor beta chains were read from a single sample in a study of blood T cell repertoires in COVID-19. Produced via immunoSEQ multiplex PCR; TCRdb's table is partial and in-frame only. The repertoire has roughly 200,000 clones, roughly 87% of them found once; the top ten carry about 12%. The sequencing sample was made of peripheral blood. The receptors originated from a woman aged 18-30 years who had recovered from COVID-19. CDR3s include the opening cysteine and the closing phenylalanine or tryptophan. A D gene is named only where the DNA matches it firmly. A clone size is listed for some rows: how often the clone was seen (once, few, many), or a class if it is expanded.

cdr3_length	v_call	j_call	clone_size	d_call	cdr3_aa	cdr3_nt
13	TRBV18	TRBJ1-4	NA	NA	CASSPGEDEKLFF	TGTGCCAGCTCACCAGGGGAGGATGAAAAACTGTTTTTT
15	TRBV10-3	TRBJ2-1	NA	NA	CAISEPGLTYNEQFF	TGTGCCATCAGTGAGCCGGGACTCACCTACAATGAGCAGTTCTTC
14	TRBV20-1	TRBJ1-2	NA	TRBD1	CSASRQDRGYGYTF	TGCAGTGCTAGTCGCCAGGACAGGGGATATGGCTACACCTTC
15	TRBV6-1	TRBJ2-1	NA	TRBD2	CASSEGSVSGSQEFF	TGTGCCAGCAGTGAAGGGTCGGTTAGCGGGAGTCAGGAGTTCTTC
15	TRBV13	TRBJ2-7	NA	TRBD1	CASSKPGQGAYEQYF	TGTGCCAGCAGCAAGCCGGGACAGGGGGCCTACGAGCAGTACTTC
13	TRBV7-2	TRBJ1-2	NA	NA	CASSLQGRNGYTF	TGTGCCAGCAGCTTACAGGGGCGGAATGGCTACACCTTC
17	TRBV4-1	TRBJ1-3	NA	NA	CASSQDPEGTYGNTIYF	TGCGCCAGCAGCCAAGATCCTGAAGGGACATATGGAAACACCATATATTTT
16	TRBV4-3	TRBJ2-1	NA	NA	CASSQDLAVSYNEQFF	TGCGCCAGCAGCCAAGATCTTGCGGTCTCCTACAATGAGCAGTTCTTC
13	TRBV3-1/TRBV3-2	TRBJ2-3	NA	NA	CASSPYGIDTQYF	TGTGCCAGCAGCCCCTATGGTATAGATACGCAGTATTTT
12	TRBV5-1	TRBJ2-1	NA	NA	CASSLGLTEQFF	TGCGCCAGCAGCTTGGGACTTACAGAGCAGTTCTTC
17	TRBV10-1	TRBJ2-3	NA	TRBD2	CASREGLAGGPTDTQYF	TGCGCCAGCAGGGAGGGACTAGCGGGAGGGCCCACAGATACGCAGTATTTT
13	TRBV19	TRBJ1-1	once	NA	CASSFQLGTRAFF	TGTGCCAGTAGTTTCCAGTTAGGGACAAGGGCTTTCTTT
15	TRBV7-9	TRBJ1-5	NA	NA	CASSMVGREDQPQHF	TGTGCCAGCAGCATGGTGGGCAGGGAGGATCAGCCCCAGCATTTT
14	TRBV9	TRBJ1-2	NA	NA	CASSDPNSNYGYTF	TGTGCCAGCAGCGATCCCAACTCTAACTATGGCTACACCTTC
16	TRBV19	TRBJ1-1	NA	NA	CASSSQGGYMNTEAFF	TGTGCCAGTAGTTCTCAAGGGGGTTACATGAACACTGAAGCTTTCTTT
17	TRBV5-1	TRBJ2-1	NA	TRBD2	CASSPGLAGDSYNEQFF	TGCGCCAGCAGCCCGGGACTAGCGGGTGACTCCTACAATGAGCAGTTCTTC
13	TRBV12-3/TRBV12-4	TRBJ2-7	NA	TRBD1	CASSAGTAYEQYF	TGTGCCAGCAGTGCCGGGACAGCGTACGAGCAGTACTTC
13	TRBV5-1	TRBJ1-1	NA	TRBD1	CASSQGTGIQGFF	TGCGCCAGCAGCCAGGGGACAGGGATCCAGGGATTCTTT
11	TRBV5-4	TRBJ2-1	NA	TRBD1	CASSQGNEQFF	TGTGCCAGTTCACAGGGGAATGAGCAGTTCTTC
18	TRBV7-2	TRBJ2-3	NA	NA	CASSLEDSLTSSTDTQYF	TGTGCCAGCAGCTTGGAGGACAGCTTAACTTCTAGCACAGATACGCAGTATTTT
14	TRBV30	TRBJ2-2	few	TRBD1	CAWSRDSYTGELFF	TGTGCCTGGAGCCGGGACAGCTACACCGGGGAGCTGTTTTTT
15	TRBV6-2/TRBV6-3	TRBJ2-7	NA	NA	CASSWGDSLTYEQYF	TGTGCCAGCAGCTGGGGGGACAGCCTTACCTACGAGCAGTACTTC
15	TRBV14	TRBJ1-4	NA	NA	CASSQGAGQYEKLFF	TGTGCCAGCAGCCAAGGGGCAGGACAATATGAAAAACTGTTTTTT
17	TRBV2	TRBJ2-3	NA	TRBD2	CASSEARLAGGRDTQYF	TGTGCCAGCAGTGAAGCCCGGCTAGCGGGAGGGAGAGATACGCAGTATTTT
16	TRBV14	TRBJ2-3	NA	NA	CASSLGQYFSTDTQYF	TGTGCCAGCAGCCTCGGACAGTATTTTAGCACAGATACGCAGTATTTT
16	TRBV27	TRBJ2-7	few	TRBD1	CASSLSLAGGSYEQYF	TGTGCCAGCAGTTTATCGTTGGCAGGGGGCAGTTACGAGCAGTACTTC
14	TRBV5-1	TRBJ1-1	NA	NA	CASSLDGVNTEAFF	TGCGCCAGCAGCTTGGACGGGGTAAACACTGAAGCTTTCTTT
14	TRBV6-4	TRBJ1-6	NA	NA	CASRAGSFNSPLHF	TGTGCCAGCAGAGCCGGGTCCTTTAATTCACCCCTCCACTTT
14	TRBV28	TRBJ1-5	NA	NA	CASSLWGTNQPQHF	TGTGCCAGCAGTTTATGGGGCACAAATCAGCCCCAGCATTTT